This TCR beta chain was captured by sequencing in a study of somatic mutations in cytotoxic T cells in rheumatoid arthritis. General study points: For about an eighth of the roughly 60 patients, a single CD8+ clone accounted for more than 20% of CD8+ cells.

Profiled with immunoSEQ multiplex PCR; TCRdb holds only in-frame clones, not every one. The sample yields about 20,000 clones, roughly 84% seen once. A word on this clone: Its antigen is unidentified.

Purity of the CD4+ and CD8+ cells, isolated by positive magnetic bead selection, was checked by flow cytometry. The TCR originated in a woman between 50 and 59 years old in good health. The sequenced sample consisted of CD8+ T cells sorted from blood.

Here the CDR3 reads CASSTGMSTDTQYF. DNA for the CDR3: TGTGCCAGCAGCACTGGGATGAGCACAGATACGCAGTATTTT. The rearrangement uses TRBV7-6 and TRBJ2-3; D gene ambiguous. The V gene lost 5 bases and the J gene lost 0 bases, with 9 bases spanning the gap. CDR3 length equals 14 residues. Germline V CDR1 and CDR2: SGHVS, FNYEAQ.